This entry lists 27 T cell receptor beta chains sequenced from one sample in a study of blood T cell repertoires in COVID-19. Sequencing was performed with immunoSEQ multiplex PCR; in TCRdb, only in-frame clones are kept and a portion is missing. The profile shows over 100,000 clones, approximately 81% of them singletons. Sequences were obtained from peripheral blood. These receptors originate from a man in his forties or fifties with acute or convalescent COVID-19.

The chain employs TRBV11-2 and TRBJ2-6; D might be TRBD2 (6 bases). The germline V gene encodes CDR1 SGHAT and CDR2 FQNNGV. Trimming stripped 8 bases from V and 0 bases from J, with 8 bases between. The CDR3 has 14 residues. Written as DNA, the CDR3 is TGTGCCAGCTGGGGGGACTCTGGGGCCAACGTCCTGACTTTC. Protein product: CASWGDSGANVLTF.

As for this clone: The sample carries other DNA sequences with the same CDR3. This chain links TRBV18 with TRBJ2-5; tentative D call: TRBD2 (6 bases). This CDR3 has 14 residues. Germline CDR1 reads KGHSH; CDR2 reads LQKENI. With 2 bases removed from V and 4 bases from J, the gap between germline ends came to 11 bases. As DNA, the CDR3 is TGTGCCAGCTCACCAGGGCAGGGAGGAGAGACCCAGTACTTC. It translates to CASSPGQGGETQYF.

This chain joins TRBV24-1 and TRBJ1-4; possible D gene TRBD1, 5 bases. The CDR3 is made up of 16 amino acids. Germline CDR1 KGHDR, CDR2 SFDVKD. The V and J ends lost 1 base and 7 bases respectively, with 15 bases between them. The CDR3 sequence: CATSDFGGGSGEKLFF. CDR3 coding DNA: TGTGCCACCAGTGATTTCGGCGGGGGATCGGGTGAAAAACTGTTTTTT.

This clone was detected ten times or more. The chain recombines TRBV27 with TRBJ2-1; D may be TRBD2 (5 bases). Germline V gene data show CDR1 as MNHEY and CDR2 as SMNVEV (reference sequence). The CDR3 totals 13 residues. Trimming took off 6 bases at V and 9 bases at J, with 15 bases between the two ends. The CDR3 DNA follows: TGTGCCAGCAGCCGACTTCGCGGAGGTGAGCAGTTCTTC. Protein: CASSRLRGGEQFF.

The genes are TRBV5-8 and TRBJ2-1, with 9 bases that match TRBD2. The CDR3 runs to 16 residues. J lost 9 bases, V lost 0 bases, and 10 bases had no gene match. Germline CDR1 and CDR2: SGHTS and YDEGEE. CDR3 loop: CASSLVGTSWSLEQFF. The CDR3 nucleotides read TGTGCCAGCAGCTTGGTGGGGACTAGCTGGTCCCTTGAGCAGTTCTTC.

The rearrangement joins TRBV3-1 (or the pseudogene TRBV3-2) to TRBJ2-3; TRBD1 matches 7 bases. The CDR3 length is 13 residues. The trim removed 5 bases at V and 4 bases at J, leaving 3 bases unmatched. Per the germline V gene, CDR1 is LGHDT and CDR2 is YNNKEL (reference sequence). The DNA for the CDR3 is TGTGCCAGCAGCGCGACAGGGTCAGATACGCAGTATTTT. Amino acids: CASSATGSDTQYF.

The chain is built from TRBV19 and TRBJ1-6; unclear D gene. V lost 6 bases and J 6 bases, leaving 6 bases between the germline ends. Looked up from germline, CDR1 is LNHDA and CDR2 is SQIVND (reference sequence). The CDR3 is made up of 12 amino acids. Written as DNA, the CDR3 is TGTGCCAGTAGCCTTCTTAATTCACCCCTCCACTTT. As protein: CASSLLNSPLHF.

The V and J genes are TRBV5-1 and TRBJ2-1; D is unresolved. Germline V lookup: CDR1 SGHRS, CDR2 YFSETQ. This CDR3 contains 12 residues. V was clipped by 3 bases and J by 11 bases, with 12 bases between them. CDR3 nucleotides: TGCGCCAGCAGCTCGACTCCTCGACAGCAGTTCTTC. It is translated as CASSSTPRQQFF.

This clone was seen a handful of times. The J gene is TRBJ2-7, the V gene TRBV5-5; 8 nucleotides align to TRBD1. The CDR3 sequence is 13 residues long. Trimming at V came to 2 bases and at J to 4 bases, leaving 2 bases not matched to a gene. Germline V lookup: CDR1 SGHKS, CDR2 YYEKEE (reference sequence). The CDR3 sequence is CASSFQGAYEQYF. The DNA for the CDR3 is TGTGCCAGCAGCTTTCAGGGGGCTTACGAGCAGTACTTC.

The chain links TRBV5-8 to TRBJ1-2, with D hard to call. From germline, CDR1 is SGHTS and CDR2 YDEGEE. The CDR3 is 11 amino acids. The V end lost 2 bases, the J end lost 4 bases, and 3 bases lay between the germline ends. The CDR3 coding sequence is TGTGCCAGCAGCTTTAGCTATGGCTACACCTTC. This gives the protein CASSFSYGYTF.

This clone was recorded once. V and J are TRBV27 and TRBJ1-5; D is uncertain. Per the germline V gene, CDR1 is MNHEY and CDR2 is SMNVEV (reference sequence). V lost 3 bases and J lost 5, with 5 bases in between. The CDR3 contains 12 residues. CDR3 sequence (DNA): TGTGCCAGCAGTTTTTCAGATCAGCCCCAGCATTTT. It is translated as CASSFSDQPQHF.

The V and J genes are TRBV6-2 or TRBV6-3 and TRBJ2-3; the match to TRBD2 covers 10 bases. This CDR3 contains 18 residues. The germline gives CDR1 MNHEY, CDR2 SVGEGT. V was clipped by 2 bases and J by 0 bases; unmatched bases: 8. CDR3 residues: CASSYPTGTSESTDTQYF. In nucleotides, the CDR3 is TGTGCCAGCAGTTACCCAACCGGGACTAGCGAAAGCACAGATACGCAGTATTTT.

This sequence joins TRBV3-1 (or the pseudogene TRBV3-2) and TRBJ2-7; TRBD1 aligns across 7 bases. CDR3 length: 18 amino acids. Per the germline V gene, CDR1 is LGHDT and CDR2 is YNNKEL (reference sequence). After removal of 2 bases from V and 0 bases from J, the junction contained 13 bases not matched to a gene. The CDR3 DNA follows: TGTGCCAGCAGCCAATTACAGGGGCGCCGGTTAAGCTCCTACGAGCAGTACTTC. It yields the protein CASSQLQGRRLSSYEQYF.

This clone was found a few times. The gene calls are TRBV6-1 and TRBJ2-7, with 11 bases fitting TRBD2. The germline CDR1 and CDR2 sequences are MNHNS and SASEGT. CDR3 size: 17 residues. V lost 3 bases and J lost 4; bases outside the gene matches: 11. The CDR3 DNA follows: TGTGCCAGCAGTGAGGTGGGGCTAGCGGGAGGACTTTACGAGCAGTACTTC. The encoded protein is CASSEVGLAGGLYEQYF.

V and J are TRBV5-1 and TRBJ2-1; a possible D gene is TRBD1 (5 bases). Germline lookup yields CDR1 SGHRS and CDR2 YFSETQ. This CDR3 comprises 15 residues. V lost 0 bases to trimming and J lost 3 bases, with 10 bases between them. The CDR3 DNA is TGCGCCAGCAGCTTGGGGCAGGGCATCTACAATGAGCAGTTCTTC. This translates into CASSLGQGIYNEQFF.

V usage is TRBV7-2 and J usage is TRBJ2-7, with D possibly being TRBD2 (6 bases). Germline V gene lookup returns CDR1 SGHTA and CDR2 FQGNSA. This CDR3 has 17 residues. V was trimmed by 5 bases and J by 3 bases, leaving 23 bases between them. CDR3 sequence: CASSHWHGERADYEQYF. CDR3 nucleotides: TGTGCCAGCAGCCATTGGCACGGAGAGCGGGCCGACTACGAGCAGTACTTC.

The chain joins TRBV15 to TRBJ2-6, with D hard to call. There are 15 residues in the CDR3. Trimming cost V 0 bases and J 0 bases, with 3 bases left between them. Germline CDR1 is LNHNV and CDR2 is YYDKDF (reference sequence). The CDR3 bases are TGTGCCACCAGCAGAGACAACTCTGGGGCCAACGTCCTGACTTTC. This encodes CATSRDNSGANVLTF.

This clone was counted once. The rearrangement links TRBV5-1 to TRBJ1-4; D not resolved. The CDR3 totals 14 residues. Trimming removed 0 bases from V and 7 bases from J, with 10 bases in between. Germline V gene lookup returns CDR1 SGHRS and CDR2 YFSETQ. CDR3 sequence: CASSLGEWSEKLFF. CDR3 in DNA: TGCGCCAGCAGCTTGGGTGAATGGAGTGAAAAACTGTTTTTT. The whole variable domain, remainder taken from reference TRBV5-1 and TRBJ1-4, is KAGVTQTPRYLIKTRGQQVTLSCSPISGHRSVSWYQQTPGQGLQFLFEYFSETQRNKGNFPGRFSGRQFSNSRSEMNVSTLELGDSALYLCASSLGEWSEKLFFGSGTQLSVL.

This sequence joins TRBV27 and TRBJ2-5, with 8 bases identical to TRBD1. Per germline, CDR1 MNHEY and CDR2 SMNVEV (reference sequence). J was trimmed by 5 bases and V by 5 bases; bases with no gene match: 10. CDR3 size: 15 residues. The chain's CDR3 is CASSPRTGRGETQYF. CDR3 nucleotide sequence: TGTGCCAGCAGTCCACGGACAGGGCGCGGGGAGACCCAGTACTTC.

This chain links TRBV14 with TRBJ2-1; TRBD2 matches at 7 bases. Germline CDR1 is SGHDN and CDR2 is FVKESK. The CDR3 totals 16 residues. Trimming at V came to 2 bases and at J to 4 bases, leaving 8 bases not matched to a gene. CDR3 region: CASSQKPGLPYNEQFF. In nucleotides, the CDR3 is TGTGCCAGCAGCCAAAAACCGGGACTACCTTACAATGAGCAGTTCTTC.

This clone appeared a few times. The chain couples TRBV7-3 to TRBJ2-2; 8 nucleotides align to TRBD2. This CDR3 has 14 residues. CDR1 and CDR2 from the germline V gene are SGHTA and FQGTGA. V was clipped by 4 bases and J by 6 bases; unmatched bases: 4. The CDR3 here is CASSSGLVAGELFF. CDR3 bases: TGTGCCAGCAGCTCGGGACTAGTCGCCGGGGAGCTGTTTTTT.

The gene calls are TRBV24-1 and TRBJ2-2; the match to TRBD2 covers 13 bases. From germline, CDR1 is KGHDR and CDR2 SFDVKD. Trimming removed 8 bases from V and 5 bases from J; junction bases left unmatched: 10. The CDR3 extends over 17 amino acids. CDR3 region: CATTEGLAGDGTGELFF. CDR3 sequence (DNA): TGTGCCACCACAGAAGGACTAGCGGGAGACGGTACCGGGGAGCTGTTTTTT.

The V gene is TRBV15, the J gene TRBJ1-1; 11 nucleotides align to TRBD1. Trimming cost V 1 base and J 6 bases; bases outside gene matches: 4. CDR1 and CDR2 (germline): LNHNV, YYDKDF (reference sequence). The CDR3 sequence is 15 residues long. The CDR3 DNA reads as TGTGCCACCAGCAGAGCAGGACAGGGGGCTCCTGAAGCTTTCTTT. Its protein product is CATSRAGQGAPEAFF.

The chain uses TRBV6-6 and TRBJ1-1, with TRBD1 matching 8 bases. V trimming: 0 bases; J trimming: 2 bases; junction bases outside the gene matches: 2. CDR1 MNHNY and CDR2 SVGAGI come from the germline V gene (reference sequence). The CDR3 length is 15 residues. CDR3 coding DNA: TGTGCCAGCAGTTACTCTGGACAGGGAAACACTGAAGCTTTCTTT. It translates to CASSYSGQGNTEAFF.

The V call is TRBV7-8, the J call TRBJ2-3; 13 bases are shared with TRBD2. The CDR3 is 18 residues long. Germline CDR1 SGHVS, CDR2 FQNEAQ. With V trimmed by 3 bases and J by 5 bases, 11 bases remained unmatched. DNA of the CDR3: TGTGCCAGCAGCTTGGGACTAGCGGGAAAAAGTGGTGTAGATACGCAGTATTTT. This sequence encodes CASSLGLAGKSGVDTQYF.

CDR3 sequence reads: CASRPGGSEKLFF. The CDR3 DNA sequence: TGTGCCAGCAGGCCGGGAGGGAGTGAAAAACTGTTTTTT. V gene TRBV6-5 combines with J gene TRBJ1-4; D is undetermined. Trimming left V 6 bases short and J 7 bases short, with 12 bases between. Germline values: CDR1 MNHEY, CDR2 SVGAGI. The CDR3 covers 13 residues.

The rearrangement joins TRBV7-3 to TRBJ2-1, with D tentatively TRBD2 (7 bases). Germline loops: CDR1 SGHTA, CDR2 FQGTGA. V dropped 3 bases and J dropped 2 bases, with 11 bases sitting between them. The CDR3 spans 15 residues. The CDR3 region is CASSFGRGPYNEQFF. Written as DNA, the CDR3 is TGTGCCAGCAGCTTCGGGCGGGGGCCCTACAATGAGCAGTTCTTC. Looking up the rest from reference TRBV7-3 and TRBJ2-1 gives the full variable domain: GAGVSQTPSNKVTEKGKYVELRCDPISGHTALYWYRQSLGQGPEFLIYFQGTGAADDSGLPNDRFFAVRPEGSVSTLKIQRTERGDSAVYLCASSFGRGPYNEQFFGPGTRLTVL.